Described below is a single TCR beta chain sequence and its context. This clone was counted between two and nine times. The clone's antigen remains unknown. Base qualities are missing; no much larger clone stands one base away. The immunoSEQ assay was used for TRB CDR3 sequencing and data processing of tumor genomic DNA. Sourced from immuneACCESS, this table was stored by TCRdb with only in-frame sequences that have V and J called. A share of the clones is absent; for the studies checked, an unresolved V gene accounts for under half, and the remainder has no known explanation. Within this sample are about 15,000 clones, with roughly 72% of them counted one time only. The ten largest clonotypes hold 15% to 20% of the sample. These data come from a study of T cell repertoires in Merkel cell carcinoma (dated by TCRdb to the late 2010s). With regard to the full study: Patients with prior intralesional immunotherapy or systemic immune checkpoint blockade before the biopsy were excluded. A diagnosis of MCPyV-positive Merkel cell carcinoma and successful in vitro expansion of tumor-infiltrating lymphocytes were required for inclusion. Tetramer sorting, cloning and paired TCR sequencing of expanded tumor-infiltrating lymphocytes were first used to define MCPyV-specific clonotypes. Results the study describes overall, beyond this receptor: No normal tissue biopsies were studied.

In the germline V gene, CDR1 corresponds to SNHLY and CDR2 to FYNNEI. The V end loses 6 bases and the J end loses 1 base, and a stretch of 16 bases separates them. Measured from the cysteine to the phenylalanine, the CDR3 is 15 residues long. Kept here is only the CDR3 DNA, which spans 45 bases and is read in frame from base 1. Study subjects had biopsy-confirmed Merkel cell carcinoma that was MCPyV-positive, and every subject had positive serum antibodies to T-antigen. Five or six adjacent 10-micron frozen tumor sections were used for genomic DNA extraction without cell sorting or culture. Optimal cutting temperature compound was used to freeze tumor biopsy tissue measuring roughly 5 x 5 x 5 mm. In the frozen biopsy, scout sections stained with hematoxylin and eosin confirmed plenty of Merkel cell carcinoma along with infiltrating cells.

The sequence is built from TRBV2 and TRBJ2-7, and possibly TRBD1, on 6 matching bases. This sequence originates from an adult with Merkel cell carcinoma. The sequenced sample consisted of tumor tissue. The DNA reads TGTGCCAGCAGCCAAGGCAGGGGACCGTCCTACGAGCAGTACTTC. It encodes CASSQGRGPSYEQYF.